This T cell receptor (beta chain) was retrieved from a study of T cell responses to AZD1222 COVID-19 vaccine (dated by TCRdb to about 2021). About the full investigation: A total of 230 or so trial participants underwent TCR sequencing, of whom 207 received two doses of AZD1222 and about 25 received two doses of the MenACWY control vaccine. Trial participants were enrolled into age subgroups of 18-55, 56-69 and 70-plus years, which contained approximately 150, 28 and 58 TCR-sequenced participants, respectively.

Worth noting for this clone: It lacks a known antigen. Per-nucleotide qualities are absent, and no much larger clonotype sits a single base away.

The CDR3 regions of human TCRbeta chains were analyzed by immunosequencing. Regarding the original processing steps: TCRs in the repertoires were matched against a reference library of SARS-CoV-2-specific TCRs that had been generated with the MIRA antigen-specificity platform. Breadth was defined as the fraction of unique TCRs that were SARS-CoV-2-associated. Depth was defined as the fraction of total T cells that were SARS-CoV-2-associated. Each spike-specific TCR was assigned to its reactive spike region and to a CD4 or CD8 class using the MIRA data. Log10-transformed breadth and depth values were compared by one-way ANOVA with Sidak's multiple comparisons tests. The source is immuneACCESS, and TCRdb retained only in-frame sequences with V and J called. Part of the clones is not carried over; for the studies checked, unresolved V genes explain less than half of this, and the remainder is unexplained. For V, J and clone size, that table is used; D and trimming come from the DNA. This sample is represented by 95,000 to 100,000 clones; about nine tenths of them were singletons. The biggest ten clones account for approximately 15% of the sample.

The paper as a whole reports these results and caveats: Because no day 14 peak-response samples were available, the repertoires could be characterized only after the peak T cell response. Nearly half of unique spike-specific TCRs reportedly recognized epitopes outside regions mutated in the B.1.351 and B.1.1.7 variants. Vaccine-associated CD4 TCRs spanned the whole spike protein, with dominant responses in regions 160-218 and 743-854. Spike-specific TCR breadth and depth rose significantly after two AZD1222 doses compared with day 0 and with MenACWY recipients. In the small 56-69-year group, the increase in depth fell short of significance, most likely because of low power. Conclusions about previously exposed vaccinees are limited because only five or six AZD1222 recipients were SARS-CoV-2 seropositive at baseline. Participants were mostly white British, with more females than males. The authors suggested clonal diversity may have been underestimated.

What the time point label conveys for this sample: about 28 days (+/-7) after the second vaccine dose. AZD1222 recipients whose second dose came at about 4 weeks and those whose second dose came at about 12 weeks were combined into one group, since spike-specific TCR depth and breadth did not differ between the two schedules. Vaccinee samples were obtained from the UK trials COV001 and COV002, which included a single-blind randomized controlled phase 2/3 trial of AZD1222 (ChAdOx1 nCoV-19) in healthy adults. Trial participant PBMC samples were collected at day 0 and day 28 after the second dose for TCRbeta chain sequencing. This TCR derives from an adult who received the AZD1222 COVID-19 vaccine. Specimen: peripheral blood, collected 28 days after the second AZD1222 dose.

The CDR3 amino acid sequence is: CASSFGQGLHEQYF. The sequence in DNA is TGTGCCAGCAGCTTCGGCCAGGGGTTACACGAGCAGTACTTC. The chain uses TRBV5-6 and TRBJ2-7; the D segment could be TRBD1, given 6 matching bases. V is pared back by 2 bases and J by 5 bases, with 14 bases lying between the germline termini. The germline V gene encodes CDR1 SGHDT and CDR2 YYEEEE. Its CDR3 holds 14 amino acids, cysteine through phenylalanine. Just the 42-base CDR3 DNA is kept, in frame starting at base 1.